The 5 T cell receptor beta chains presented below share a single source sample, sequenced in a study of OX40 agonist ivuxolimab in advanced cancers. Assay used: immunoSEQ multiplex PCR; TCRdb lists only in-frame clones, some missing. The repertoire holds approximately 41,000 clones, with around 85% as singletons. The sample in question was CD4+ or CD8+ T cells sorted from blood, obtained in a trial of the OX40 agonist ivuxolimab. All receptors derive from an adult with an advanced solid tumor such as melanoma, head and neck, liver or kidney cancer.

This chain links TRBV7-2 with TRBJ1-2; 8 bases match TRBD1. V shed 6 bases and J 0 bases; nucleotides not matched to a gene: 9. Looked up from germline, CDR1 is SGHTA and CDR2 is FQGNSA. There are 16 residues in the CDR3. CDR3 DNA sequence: TGTGCCAGCAGTTACGGACAGGGCAGGGCTAACTATGGCTACACCTTC. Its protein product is CASSYGQGRANYGYTF.

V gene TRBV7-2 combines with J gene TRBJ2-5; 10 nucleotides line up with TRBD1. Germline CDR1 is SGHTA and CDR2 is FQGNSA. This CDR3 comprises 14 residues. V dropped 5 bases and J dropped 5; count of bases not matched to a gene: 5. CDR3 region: CASSTWTGGETQYF. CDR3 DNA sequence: TGTGCCAGCAGCACCTGGACAGGGGGGGAGACCCAGTACTTC.

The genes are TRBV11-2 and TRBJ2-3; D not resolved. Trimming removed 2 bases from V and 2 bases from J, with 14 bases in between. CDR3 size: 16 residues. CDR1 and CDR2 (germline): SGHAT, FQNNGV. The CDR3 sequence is CASSLSPTESTDTQYF. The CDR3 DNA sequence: TGTGCCAGCAGCTTATCCCCTACGGAGTCCACAGATACGCAGTATTTT.

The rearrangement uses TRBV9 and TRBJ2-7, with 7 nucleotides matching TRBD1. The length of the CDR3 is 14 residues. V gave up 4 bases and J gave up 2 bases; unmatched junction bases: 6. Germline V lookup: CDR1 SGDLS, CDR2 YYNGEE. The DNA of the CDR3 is TGTGCCAGCAGCCTCCAGGGGGACGCCTACGAGCAGTACTTC. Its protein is CASSLQGDAYEQYF. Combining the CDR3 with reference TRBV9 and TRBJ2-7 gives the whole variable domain DSGVTQTPKHLITATGQRVTLRCSPRSGDLSVYWYQQSLDQGLQFLIQYYNGEERAKGNILERFSAQQFPDLHSELNLSSLELGDSALYFCASSLQGDAYEQYFGPGTRLTVT.

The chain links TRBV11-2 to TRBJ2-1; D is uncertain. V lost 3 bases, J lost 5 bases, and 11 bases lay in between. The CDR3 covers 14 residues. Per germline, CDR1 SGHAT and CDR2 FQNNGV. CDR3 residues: CASSFLGRNNEQFF. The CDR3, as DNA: TGTGCCAGCAGCTTTCTGGGTAGAAACAATGAGCAGTTCTTC. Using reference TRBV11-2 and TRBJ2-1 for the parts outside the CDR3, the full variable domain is EAGVAQSPRYKIIEKRQSVAFWCNPISGHATLYWYQQILGQGPKLLIQFQNNGVVDDSQLPKDRFSAERLKGVDSTLKIQPAKLEDSAVYLCASSFLGRNNEQFFGPGTRLTVL.